The next 5 T cell receptor beta chains were all read from a single sample in a study of CD8 T cells in ankylosing spondylitis. One entry per CDR3 protein, called by TCRdb with MiXCR from the 5' RACE reads. Of 200,000 to 300,000 distinct CDR3 sequences in the sample, 7.5% to 9% were seen once. Sequencing was done on a sample of blood, either unsorted or a sorted T cell fraction (not recorded which). All receptors derive from a male donor with ankylosing spondylitis or in good health (not recorded which).

This clonotype was seen many times. The V call is TRBV7-9, the J call TRBJ2-7; no definite D call. Germline CDR1 and CDR2: SEHNR and FQNEAQ (reference sequence). V lost 3 bases and J 4 bases, leaving 10 bases between the germline ends. The CDR3 sequence is 13 residues long. DNA for the CDR3: TGTGCCAGCAGCTTGGACCCTCCTTACGAGCAGTACTTC. Its translation is CASSLDPPYEQYF. The full variable domain, its missing parts supplied by reference TRBV7-9 and TRBJ2-7, is DTGVSQNPRHKITKRGQNVTFRCDPISEHNRLYWYRQTLGQGPEFLTYFQNEAQLEKSRLLSDRFSAERPKGSFSTLEIQRTEQGDSAMYLCASSLDPPYEQYFGPGTRLTVT.

At least ten counts were recorded for this clonotype. The chain is built from TRBV6-5 and TRBJ2-7; D may be TRBD1 or TRBD2 (5 bases each). The CDR3 extends over 12 amino acids. Germline CDR1 MNHEY, CDR2 SVGAGI. V was trimmed by 4 bases and J by 3 bases, leaving 7 bases between them. The CDR3 sequence: CASSWDGYEQYF. The DNA of the CDR3 is TGTGCCAGCAGTTGGGACGGCTACGAGCAGTACTTC.

The rearrangement links TRBV6-5 to TRBJ2-7; TRBD2 agrees at 11 bases. Trimming took 4 bases from V and 3 from J; bases not matched to a gene: 5. Germline CDR1 MNHEY, CDR2 SVGAGI. The CDR3 has 15 residues. CDR3 region: CASSSPTSGIYEQYF. CDR3 DNA sequence: TGTGCCAGCAGTTCCCCGACTAGCGGGATCTACGAGCAGTACTTC.

The table lists this clonotype with many counts. J is TRBJ2-1 and V is TRBV12-3 or TRBV12-4; TRBD1 matches 8 bases. Trimming took 7 bases from V and 4 from J; bases not matched to a gene: 9. The CDR3 extends over 15 amino acids. For the CDR3, the DNA is TGTGCCAGCACCATAGACAGGGGCCCATACAATGAGCAGTTCTTC. Residues: CASTIDRGPYNEQFF.

This chain links TRBV27 with TRBJ1-1; D is unresolved. The CDR3 length is 13 residues. CDR1 and CDR2 (germline): MNHEY, SMNVEV (reference sequence). Trimming took off 4 bases at V and 5 bases at J, with 11 bases between the two ends. Written as DNA, the CDR3 is TGTGCCAGCAGTTACGGGAGTGTGACTGAAGCTTTCTTT. Amino acid sequence: CASSYGSVTEAFF.